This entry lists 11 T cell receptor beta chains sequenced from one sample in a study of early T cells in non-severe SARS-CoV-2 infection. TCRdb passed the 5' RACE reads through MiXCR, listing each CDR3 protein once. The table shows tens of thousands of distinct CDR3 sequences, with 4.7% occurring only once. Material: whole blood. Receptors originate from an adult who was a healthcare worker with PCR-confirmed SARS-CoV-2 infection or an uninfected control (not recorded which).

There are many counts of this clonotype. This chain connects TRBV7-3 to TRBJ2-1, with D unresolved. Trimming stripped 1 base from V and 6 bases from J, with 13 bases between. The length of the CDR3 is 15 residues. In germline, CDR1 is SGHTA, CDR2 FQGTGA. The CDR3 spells CASSLSPSLGNEQFF. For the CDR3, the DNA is TGTGCCAGCAGCTTAAGTCCCTCCTTGGGCAATGAGCAGTTCTTC.

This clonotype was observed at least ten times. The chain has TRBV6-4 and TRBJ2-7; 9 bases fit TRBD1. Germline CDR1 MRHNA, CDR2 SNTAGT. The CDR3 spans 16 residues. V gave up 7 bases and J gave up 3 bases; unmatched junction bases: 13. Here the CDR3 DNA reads TGTGCCAGCAACCCGGGACAGGGCCATTTAAGCTACGAGCAGTACTTC. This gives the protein CASNPGQGHLSYEQYF.

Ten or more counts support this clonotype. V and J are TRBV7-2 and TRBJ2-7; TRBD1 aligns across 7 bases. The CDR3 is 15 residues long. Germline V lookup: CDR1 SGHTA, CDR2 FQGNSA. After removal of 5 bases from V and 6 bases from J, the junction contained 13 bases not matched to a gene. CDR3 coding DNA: TGTGCCAGCAGCCCCCAGACAGGGTCCCGCAGCGAGCAGTACTTC. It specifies CASSPQTGSRSEQYF. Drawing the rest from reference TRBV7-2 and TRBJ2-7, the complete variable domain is GAGVSQSPSNKVTEKGKDVELRCDPISGHTALYWYRQSLGQGLEFLIYFQGNSAPDKSGLPSDRFSAERTGGSVSTLTIQRTQQEDSAVYLCASSPQTGSRSEQYFGPGTRLTVT.

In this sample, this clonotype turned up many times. In nucleotides, the CDR3 is TGTGCCAGCAGTTCCAGGGGCGGCTACACTGAAGCTTTCTTT. Translating gives CASSSRGGYTEAFF. The gene calls are TRBV6-5 and TRBJ1-1; D is possibly TRBD1 (6 bases). The CDR3 covers 14 residues. V was clipped by 4 bases and J by 3 bases, with 12 bases between them. Germline V lookup: CDR1 MNHEY, CDR2 SVGAGI.

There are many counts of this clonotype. The CDR3 loop is CSASSRGGTEAFF. Here the CDR3 DNA reads TGCAGTGCTAGTTCCAGGGGAGGCACTGAAGCTTTCTTT. The chain carries TRBV20-1 and TRBJ1-1, with TRBD1 as a possible D gene (6 bases). The CDR3 sequence is 13 residues long. V was cut by 3 bases and J by 4 bases, with 12 bases left in between. Germline V lookup: CDR1 DFQATT, CDR2 SNEGSKA (reference sequence).

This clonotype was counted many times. The chain's CDR3 is CASSFSSGGTYADTQYF. The CDR3 DNA reads TGTGCCAGCAGCTTCTCAAGCGGGGGGACCTATGCAGATACGCAGTATTTT. This sequence joins TRBV5-5 and TRBJ2-3, with 9 positions matching TRBD2. CDR1 and CDR2 (germline): SGHKS, YYEKEE (reference sequence). V shed 2 bases and J 4 bases; nucleotides not matched to a gene: 11. The CDR3 loop spans 17 amino acids.

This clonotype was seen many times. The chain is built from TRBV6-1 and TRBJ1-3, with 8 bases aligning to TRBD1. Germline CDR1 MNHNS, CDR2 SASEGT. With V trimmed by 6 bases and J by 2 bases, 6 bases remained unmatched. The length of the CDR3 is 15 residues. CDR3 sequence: CASSQGARTGNTIYF. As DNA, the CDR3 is TGTGCCAGCAGCCAGGGGGCCCGGACTGGAAACACCATATATTTT.

The DNA of the CDR3 is TGCGCCAGCAGCCAAGGCCTATTACCGGGACTAGCGGGGGCCCTCTCCTACGAGCAGTACTTC. This sequence encodes CASSQGLLPGLAGALSYEQYF. The rearrangement uses TRBV4-3 and TRBJ2-7; 14 bases map to TRBD2. Germline CDR1 LGHNA, CDR2 YSLEER. The CDR3 contains 21 residues. With 1 base clipped from V and 0 bases from J, the junction kept 14 bases outside the gene matches.

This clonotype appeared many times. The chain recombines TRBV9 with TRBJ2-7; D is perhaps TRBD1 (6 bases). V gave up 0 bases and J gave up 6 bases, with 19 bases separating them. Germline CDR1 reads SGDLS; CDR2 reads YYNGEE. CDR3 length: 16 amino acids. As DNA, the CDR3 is TGTGCCAGCAGCGTAGCGGGACACCTTCCGCCCTCCGAGCAGTACTTC. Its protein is CASSVAGHLPPSEQYF.

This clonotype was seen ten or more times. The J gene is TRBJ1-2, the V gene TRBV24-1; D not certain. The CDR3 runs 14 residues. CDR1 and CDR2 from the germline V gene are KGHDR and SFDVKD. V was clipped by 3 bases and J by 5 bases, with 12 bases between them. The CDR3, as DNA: TGTGCCACCAGTGATGAGGACGTAATTTATGGCTACACCTTC. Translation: CATSDEDVIYGYTF.

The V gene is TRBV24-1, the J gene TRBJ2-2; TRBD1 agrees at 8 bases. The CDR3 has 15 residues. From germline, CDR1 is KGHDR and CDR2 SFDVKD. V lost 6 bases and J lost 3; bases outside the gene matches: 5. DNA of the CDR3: TGTGCCACCAGTCACAGGGGGAGTTACACCGGGGAGCTGTTTTTT. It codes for CATSHRGSYTGELFF.